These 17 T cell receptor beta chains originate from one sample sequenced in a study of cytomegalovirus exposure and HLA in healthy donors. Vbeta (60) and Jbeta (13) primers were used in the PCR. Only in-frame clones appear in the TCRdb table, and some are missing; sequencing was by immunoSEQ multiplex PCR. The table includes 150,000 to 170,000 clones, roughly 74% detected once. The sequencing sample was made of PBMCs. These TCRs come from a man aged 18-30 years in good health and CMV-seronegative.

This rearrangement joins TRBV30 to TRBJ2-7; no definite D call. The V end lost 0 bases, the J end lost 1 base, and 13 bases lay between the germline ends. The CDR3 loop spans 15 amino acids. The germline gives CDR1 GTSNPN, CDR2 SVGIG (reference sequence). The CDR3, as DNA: TGTGCCTGGAGTGTAAGGCAGGCGCTTTCCTACGAGCAGTACTTC. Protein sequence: CAWSVRQALSYEQYF.

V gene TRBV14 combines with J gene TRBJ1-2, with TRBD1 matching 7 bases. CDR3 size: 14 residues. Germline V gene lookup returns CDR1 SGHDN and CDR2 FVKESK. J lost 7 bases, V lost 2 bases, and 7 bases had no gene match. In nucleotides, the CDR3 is TGTGCCAGCAGCCAAAACTACAGGGGCCGTGGCTACACCTTC. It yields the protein CASSQNYRGRGYTF.

CDR3 DNA: TGTGCCAGCAGTGGGGGGGGATTTCGCACAGATACGCAGTATTTT. Translation: CASSGGGFRTDTQYF. The V call is TRBV25-1, the J call TRBJ2-3; TRBD2 matches at 7 bases. From germline, CDR1 is MGHDK and CDR2 SYGVNS. V was pared by 4 bases and J by 1 base, with 5 bases of the junction left unmatched. CDR3 size: 15 residues.

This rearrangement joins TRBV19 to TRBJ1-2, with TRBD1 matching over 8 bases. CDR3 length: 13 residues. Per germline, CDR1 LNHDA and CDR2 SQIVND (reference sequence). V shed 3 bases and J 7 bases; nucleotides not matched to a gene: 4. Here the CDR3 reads CASSIGQGAGYTF. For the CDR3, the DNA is TGTGCCAGTAGTATCGGTCAGGGGGCTGGCTACACCTTC.

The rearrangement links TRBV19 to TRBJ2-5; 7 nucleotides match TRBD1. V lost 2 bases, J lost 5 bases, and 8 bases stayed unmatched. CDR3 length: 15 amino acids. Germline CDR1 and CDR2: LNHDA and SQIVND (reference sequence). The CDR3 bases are TGTGCCAGTAGTATAAAGAGGGGGCGCGGGGAGACCCAGTACTTC. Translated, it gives CASSIKRGRGETQYF.

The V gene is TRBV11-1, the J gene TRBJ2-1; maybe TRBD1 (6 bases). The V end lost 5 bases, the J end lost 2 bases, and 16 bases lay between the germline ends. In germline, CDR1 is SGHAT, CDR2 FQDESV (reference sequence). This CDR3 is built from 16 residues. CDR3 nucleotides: TGTGCCAGCAGCCCCCCCTGGGACACAGCCTACAATGAGCAGTTCTTC. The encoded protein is CASSPPWDTAYNEQFF.

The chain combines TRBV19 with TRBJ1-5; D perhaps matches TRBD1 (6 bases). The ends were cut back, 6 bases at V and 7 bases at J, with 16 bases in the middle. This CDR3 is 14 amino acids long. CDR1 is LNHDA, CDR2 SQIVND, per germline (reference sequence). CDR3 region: CASSLWAGDQPQHF. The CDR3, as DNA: TGTGCCAGTAGCCTTTGGGCAGGGGACCAGCCCCAGCATTTT.

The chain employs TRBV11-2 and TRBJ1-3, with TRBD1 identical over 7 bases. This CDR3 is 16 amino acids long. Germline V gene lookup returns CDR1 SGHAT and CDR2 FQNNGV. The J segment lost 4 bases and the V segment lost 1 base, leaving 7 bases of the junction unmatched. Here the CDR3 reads CASSLGSGTAGNTIYF. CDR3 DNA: TGTGCCAGCAGCTTAGGCTCCGGGACAGCCGGAAACACCATATATTTT.

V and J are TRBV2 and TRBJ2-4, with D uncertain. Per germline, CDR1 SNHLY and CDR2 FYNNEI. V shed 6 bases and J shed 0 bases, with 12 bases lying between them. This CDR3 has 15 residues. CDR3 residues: CASSGSTLAKNIQYF. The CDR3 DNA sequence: TGTGCCAGCAGCGGTTCCACCCTAGCCAAAAACATTCAGTACTTC.

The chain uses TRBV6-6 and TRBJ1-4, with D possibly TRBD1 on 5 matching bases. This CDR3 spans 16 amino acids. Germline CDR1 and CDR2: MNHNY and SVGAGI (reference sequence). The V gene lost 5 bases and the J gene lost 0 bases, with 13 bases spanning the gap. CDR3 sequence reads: CASSPRGDSTNEKLFF. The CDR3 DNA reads TGTGCCAGCAGTCCCCGGGGGGATTCAACTAATGAAAAACTGTTTTTT.

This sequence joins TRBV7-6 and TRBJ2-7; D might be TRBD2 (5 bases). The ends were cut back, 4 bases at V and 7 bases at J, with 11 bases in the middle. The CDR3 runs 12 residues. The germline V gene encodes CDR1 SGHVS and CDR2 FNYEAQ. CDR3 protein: CASSSIGLEQYF. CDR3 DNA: TGTGCCAGCAGCTCCATAGGACTTGAGCAGTACTTC.

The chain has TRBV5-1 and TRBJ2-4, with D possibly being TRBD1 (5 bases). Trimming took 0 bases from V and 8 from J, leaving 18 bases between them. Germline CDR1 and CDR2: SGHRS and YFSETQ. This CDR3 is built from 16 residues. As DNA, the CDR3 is TGCGCCAGCAGCTTGGAGCAGGGTGCCGGAGAGGACATTCAGTACTTC. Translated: CASSLEQGAGEDIQYF.

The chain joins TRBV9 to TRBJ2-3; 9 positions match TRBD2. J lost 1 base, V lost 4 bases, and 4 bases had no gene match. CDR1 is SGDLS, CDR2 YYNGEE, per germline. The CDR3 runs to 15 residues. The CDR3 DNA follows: TGTGCCAGCAGCCCCCAGCGGGGGGGCACAGATACGCAGTATTTT. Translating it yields CASSPQRGGTDTQYF.

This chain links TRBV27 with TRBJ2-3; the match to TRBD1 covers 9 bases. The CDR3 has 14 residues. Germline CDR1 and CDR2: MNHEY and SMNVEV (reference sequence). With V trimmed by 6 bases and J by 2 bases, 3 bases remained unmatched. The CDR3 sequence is CASRQGALTDTQYF. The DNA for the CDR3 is TGTGCCAGCAGACAGGGGGCCCTCACAGATACGCAGTATTTT.

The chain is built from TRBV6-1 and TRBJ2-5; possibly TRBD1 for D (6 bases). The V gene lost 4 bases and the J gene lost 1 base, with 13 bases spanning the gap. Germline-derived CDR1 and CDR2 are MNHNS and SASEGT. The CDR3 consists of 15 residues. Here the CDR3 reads CASSASQGTQETQYF. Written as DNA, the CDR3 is TGTGCCAGCAGTGCCTCACAGGGCACCCAAGAGACCCAGTACTTC.

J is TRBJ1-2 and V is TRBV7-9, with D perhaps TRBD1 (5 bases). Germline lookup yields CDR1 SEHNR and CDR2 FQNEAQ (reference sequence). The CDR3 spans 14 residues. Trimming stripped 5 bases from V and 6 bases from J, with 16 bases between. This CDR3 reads CASSPLGGRDGYTF. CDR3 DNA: TGTGCCAGCAGCCCCCTGGGGGGACGGGATGGCTACACCTTC.

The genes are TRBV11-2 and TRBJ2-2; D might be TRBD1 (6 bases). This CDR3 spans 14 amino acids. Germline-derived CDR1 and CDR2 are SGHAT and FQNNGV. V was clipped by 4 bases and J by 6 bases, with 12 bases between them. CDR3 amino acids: CASSSSGAAGELFF. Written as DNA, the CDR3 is TGTGCCAGCAGCTCATCAGGGGCCGCCGGGGAGCTGTTTTTT.